The 3 T cell receptor beta chains in this list originate from one sample, sequenced in a study of CD8+CD57+ T cells in acquired aplastic anemia. Researchers used genomic DNA as the template to profile TCR beta VDJ and CDR3. Each CDR3 protein is one row after TCRdb ran MiXCR on the reads. The sample has 200,000 to 250,000 distinct CDR3 sequences, about 37% seen once. Sequencing used sorted CD4+, CD8+, or CD8+CD57+ T cells (not recorded which) from PBMCs. The receptor source for this set is a human donor in good health, serving as a control.

With regard to this clonotype: The germline gene is not matched at one end of the junction; a read error may be the cause. The CDR3 loop is CAGSLLAGGPGDTQYF. Here the CDR3 DNA reads TGTGCCGGCAGCCTACTAGCGGGAGGGCCGGGGGATACGCAGTATTTT. The genes are TRBV6-1 and TRBJ2-3, with 13 bases that match TRBD2. CDR1 MNHNS and CDR2 SASEGT come from the germline V gene. CDR3 size: 16 residues.

Comment on this clonotype: A read error may be the cause here, since a much bigger clone is one base away. CDR3 loop: CSAPRLGGDGCTF. The CDR3 region has the DNA TGCAGTGCTCCGCGTTTGGGGGGCGATGGCTGCACCTTC. V is TRBV20-1 and J is TRBJ1-2; weak D call: TRBD1 (6 bases). Germline lookup yields CDR1 DFQATT and CDR2 SNEGSKA (reference sequence). This CDR3 is 13 amino acids long.

This clonotype was counted ten times or more. This sequence joins TRBV20-1 and TRBJ2-1; 7 bases match TRBD2. The CDR3 has 13 residues. The junction had 8 bases not matched to a gene; V was cut back by 8 bases and J by 4 bases. CDR1 is DFQATT and CDR2 is SNEGSKA in the germline V gene (reference sequence). The CDR3 loop is CSTLADFYNEQFF. In DNA form, the CDR3 reads TGCAGTACTCTAGCGGACTTTTACAATGAGCAGTTCTTC.